This TCR beta chain is from a study of T cells in Graves' hyperthyroidism and ophthalmopathy. This clonotype was observed a handful of times. The antigen remains unidentified. Newly diagnosed hyperthyroidism, duration under 2 months, in patients aged 18 to 65. The CDR3 regions of TCR beta were amplified from RNA transcripts. First-round RT-PCR of the TCR CDR3 relied on the HTBI primer set. TCRdb redid the calling of the multiplex PCR reads with MiXCR, one entry per CDR3 protein. The sample has around 340,000 distinct CDR3 sequences; 15% to 20% are singletons. The J segment lost 5 bases and the V segment lost 4 bases, leaving 6 bases of the junction unmatched. The CDR3 consists of 15 residues. Germline assignment: CDR1 SNHLY and CDR2 FYNNEI. Study-wide points: Onset of ophthalmopathy came a median approximately 6.9 months after the model predicted it.

The sequencing input was blood. The rearrangement uses TRBV2 and TRBJ2-1, with 9 positions matching TRBD2. This clonotype was obtained from a woman between 45 and 60 years old with Graves' hyperthyroidism. CDR3 in amino acids: CASSAGTSIHNEQFF. The CDR3 region has the DNA TGTGCCAGCAGTGCCGGGACTAGCATCCACAATGAGCAGTTCTTC. Together with reference TRBV2 and TRBJ2-1, the CDR3 gives the full variable domain: EPEVTQTPSHQVTQMGQEVILRCVPISNHLYFYWYRQILGQKVEFLVSFYNNEISEKSEIFDDQFSVERPDGSNFTLKIRSTKLEDSAMYFCASSAGTSIHNEQFFGPGTRLTVL.